This entry lists 17 T cell receptor beta chains sequenced from one sample in a study of CD8 T cells in ankylosing spondylitis (dated by TCRdb to the late 2010s). Preparation of the library involved 5' RACE. The instrument given in TCRdb is Illumina HiSeq 2500. TCRdb cleaned the public reads at Q25 with fastp, built clones with MiXCR and kept in-frame beta chains. Rows with one shared CDR3 protein collapse into an entry with the most common genes and DNA. Present in this sample are around 770,000 distinct CDR3 sequences, about 20% of which were seen just once. The biggest ten clones account for 15% to 20% of the sample. Their recognized antigens are unknown. General findings and caveats noted by the study authors: Blood from ankylosing spondylitis patients appeared to be characterized by a TCR beta motif composed of roughly 8 highly homologous amino acid variants.

The sequenced sample consisted of blood, either unsorted or a sorted T cell fraction (not recorded which). The receptors derive from a male donor with ankylosing spondylitis.

This clonotype appeared a few times. The V call is TRBV4-2, the J call TRBJ2-1, with TRBD2 matching 15 bases. J lost 9 bases, V lost 0 bases, and 6 bases had no gene match. The CDR3 is made up of 17 amino acids. The germline CDR1 and CDR2 sequences are LGHNA and YNFKEQ. The CDR3 protein is CASSQDLGLAGGGEQFF. In DNA form, the CDR3 reads TGTGCCAGCAGCCAAGATCTCGGACTAGCGGGAGGGGGTGAGCAGTTCTTC.

This clonotype was picked up a small number of times. The rearrangement links TRBV12-3 or TRBV12-4 to TRBJ1-4; a possible D gene is TRBD1 (6 bases). The CDR3 extends over 13 amino acids. Trimming cost V 8 bases and J 5 bases, with 12 bases left between them. CDR3 region: CASHRGPNEKLFF. Written as DNA, the CDR3 is TGTGCCAGCCACCGGGGGCCGAATGAAAAACTGTTTTTT.

A few counts support this clonotype. J is TRBJ2-1 and V is TRBV6-1, with D perhaps TRBD1 (7 bases). Germline V gene sequence: CDR1 MNHNS, CDR2 SASEGT. V lost 5 bases, J lost 1 base, and 24 bases lay in between. The CDR3 is made up of 19 amino acids. The CDR3 bases are TGTGCCAGCAGTCCAACTACAGGGGATCGGGGGAGATCCTACAATGAGCAGTTCTTC. Protein product: CASSPTTGDRGRSYNEQFF.

There are a few counts of this clonotype. J is TRBJ1-4 and V is TRBV15; 7 positions agree with TRBD1. The CDR3 is made up of 18 amino acids. Germline V gene sequence: CDR1 LNHNV, CDR2 YYDKDF (reference sequence). V lost 2 bases to trimming and J lost 7 bases; unmatched junction nucleotides: 16. The CDR3 nucleotides read TGTGCCACCAGCAGACCTAGCCTATCGGACAGGCTGCGTGAAAAACTGTTTTTT. The encoded protein is CATSRPSLSDRLREKLFF.

The CDR3, as DNA: TGTGCCTGGAGCACCTTTGGGCACTACGAGCAGTACTTC. It specifies CAWSTFGHYEQYF. The chain combines TRBV30 with TRBJ2-7; D is unresolved. Trimming pared 3 bases from V and 3 bases from J, leaving 12 bases between. CDR1 and CDR2 from the germline V gene are GTSNPN and SVGIG (reference sequence). The CDR3 extends over 13 amino acids.

This clonotype was detected only a few times. This chain uses TRBV5-1 with TRBJ2-7; 7 bases agree with TRBD1. Trimming cost V 4 bases and J 0 bases; bases outside gene matches: 13. CDR3 length: 17 residues. Germline CDR1 SGHRS, CDR2 YFSETQ. This CDR3 reads CASSVPGQPKSSYEQYF. The CDR3 DNA follows: TGCGCCAGCAGCGTACCGGGACAGCCGAAGAGCTCCTACGAGCAGTACTTC.

Ten or more counts support this clonotype. The chain joins TRBV7-9 to TRBJ2-3; D perhaps matches TRBD2 (5 bases). Germline CDR1 SEHNR, CDR2 FQNEAQ (reference sequence). Trimming stripped 5 bases from V and 0 bases from J, with 12 bases between. The length of the CDR3 is 15 residues. The CDR3 spells CASSPRGQSTDTQYF. The CDR3, as DNA: TGTGCCAGCAGCCCCAGAGGGCAGAGCACAGATACGCAGTATTTT.

The chain recombines TRBV11-1 with TRBJ2-1; TRBD2 matches at 8 bases. Germline CDR1 and CDR2: SGHAT and FQDESV (reference sequence). This CDR3 has 18 amino acids. Losses at the gene ends were 6 bases for V and 0 bases for J; bases not matched to a gene: 13. CDR3 in amino acids: CASSSSEGLGSSYNEQFF. In DNA, the CDR3 is TGTGCCAGCAGTTCCTCGGAGGGACTAGGCAGCTCCTACAATGAGCAGTTCTTC.

This clonotype was counted a few times. The genes are TRBV6-5 and TRBJ1-5; a weak D match, TRBD1 (5 bases). Germline-derived CDR1 and CDR2 are MNHEY and SVGAGI. The V end lost 0 bases, the J end lost 3 bases, and 12 bases lay between the germline ends. CDR3 length: 16 amino acids. Here the CDR3 reads CASSYSGAVDNQPQHF. The CDR3 DNA sequence: TGTGCCAGCAGTTACTCCGGGGCAGTAGACAATCAGCCCCAGCATTTT.

This clonotype was detected many times. The chain carries TRBV9 and TRBJ2-5; D possibly corresponds to TRBD2 (6 bases). Germline loops: CDR1 SGDLS, CDR2 YYNGEE. Between the trimmed V and J ends, which lost 5 bases and 1 base, there was a span of 9 bases. This CDR3 region has 13 residues. CDR3: CASSRDFQETQYF. The CDR3 nucleotides read TGTGCCAGCAGTAGGGACTTCCAAGAGACCCAGTACTTC.

The chain recombines TRBV5-1 with TRBJ1-6; 7 nucleotides agree with TRBD1. The V segment lost 1 base and the J segment 0 bases; nucleotides outside the gene matches: 7. The germline gives CDR1 SGHRS, CDR2 YFSETQ. This CDR3 region has 18 residues. The DNA of the CDR3 is TGCGCCAGCAGCTTGTTTGTGACAGGGAGCTCCTATAATTCACCCCTCCACTTT. Translating gives CASSLFVTGSSYNSPLHF.

The chain combines TRBV6-1 with TRBJ2-1; no definite D call. The CDR3 is made up of 12 amino acids. CDR1 is MNHNS, CDR2 SASEGT, per germline. Trimming removed 6 bases at V and 6 bases at J, with 9 bases between. Here the CDR3 reads CASRSAINEQFF. CDR3 nucleotides: TGTGCCAGCAGGTCGGCTATCAATGAGCAGTTCTTC.

This CDR3 is CASSQASGSVETQYF. CDR3 sequence (DNA): TGTGCCAGCAGCCAAGCCAGCGGGAGTGTTGAGACCCAGTACTTC. The V and J genes are TRBV4-2 and TRBJ2-5; 8 bases align to TRBD2. CDR3 size: 15 residues. CDR1 is LGHNA and CDR2 is YNFKEQ in the germline V gene. Trimming cost V 1 base and J 5 bases; bases outside gene matches: 6.

This clonotype was counted between two and nine times. This chain joins TRBV29-1 and TRBJ2-7, with a tentative D call TRBD1 (8 bases). This CDR3 spans 13 amino acids. The V and J ends lost 2 bases and 5 bases respectively, with 13 bases between them. Germline-derived CDR1 and CDR2 are SQVTM and ANQGSEA. The CDR3 DNA sequence: TGCAGCGTTGAAACAGGGGGGGCGGACGAGCAGTACTTC. It is translated as CSVETGGADEQYF.

To note about this clonotype: A junction boundary mismatches the germline segment, possibly from a read error. The chain links TRBV3-1 to TRBJ2-1; possibly TRBD1 or TRBD2 for D (5 bases each). The germline CDR1 and CDR2 sequences are LGHDT and YNNKEL (reference sequence). CDR3 length: 18 residues. The DNA for the CDR3 is TGTGCCAGCTGCCACCTAGAGGGTGGGAAGGGGTCCTACAATGAGCAGTTCTTC. The encoded protein is CASCHLEGGKGSYNEQFF.

This clonotype occurred many times. The chain employs TRBV3-1 and TRBJ2-2, with D perhaps matching TRBD2 (6 bases). The CDR3 consists of 16 residues. V was pared by 1 base and J by 4 bases, with 13 bases between. Germline V gene lookup returns CDR1 LGHDT and CDR2 YNNKEL (reference sequence). CDR3 protein: CASSQVREMGTGELFF. CDR3 DNA: TGTGCCAGCAGCCAAGTACGGGAGATGGGCACCGGGGAGCTGTTTTTT.

This clonotype was seen a handful of times. The CDR3 bases are TGTGCCAGCTTGTCAGGGGCGGTGGGGAACACTGAAGCTTTCTTT. Its translation is CASLSGAVGNTEAFF. The chain recombines TRBV27 with TRBJ1-1, with TRBD1 as a possible D gene (6 bases). The CDR3 has 15 residues. V lost 8 bases and J 1 base, leaving 17 bases between the germline ends. Looked up from germline, CDR1 is MNHEY and CDR2 is SMNVEV (reference sequence).